The rows below give T cell receptor beta chains drawn from one sample of a study of tumor and adjacent non-tumor tissue in lung cancer. TCRdb processed the multiplex PCR reads anew with MiXCR; each CDR3 protein has one entry. Here the sample spans tens of thousands of distinct CDR3 sequences, about 56% being singletons. The sample was distant non-tumor lung tissue. These TCRs come from a man aged 70-80 years with non-small cell lung cancer. Both conserved end residues are part of each CDR3. The D gene is left open where the match is weak. Size values are once, few and many counts, or a class for expanded clones, and some rows have none.

size	V	length	D	J	CDR3	DNA
.	TRBV11-2	15	.	TRBJ2-7	CASSLDEGGRYEQYF	TGTGCCAGCAGCTTAGATGAGGGGGGGAGATACGAGCAGTACTTC
few	TRBV10-3	13	.	TRBJ2-7	CAISPGEVYEQYF	TGTGCCATCAGCCCCGGGGAGGTCTACGAGCAGTACTTC
.	TRBV11-2	13	TRBD1	TRBJ2-2	CASSSQGTRELFF	TGTGCCAGCAGTTCACAGGGGACAAGGGAGCTGTTTTTT
once	TRBV11-2	17	.	TRBJ2-2	CSSSRRPGQVHAGELFF	TGCTCCAGCAGCCGGAGACCGGGACAAGTCCACGCCGGGGAGCTGTTTTTT
.	TRBV4-1	19	TRBD2	TRBJ2-1	CASSQASLGLAGVGGEQFF	TGCGCCAGCAGCCAAGCCTCCCTGGGACTAGCGGGAGTGGGGGGAGAGCAGTTCTTC
.	TRBV28	13	.	TRBJ2-3	CASRTDWRDMQYF	TGTGCCAGCAGGACGGATTGGCGAGATATGCAGTATTTT
few	TRBV6-6	16	TRBD1	TRBJ1-2	CAISYTQGAPGYGYTF	TGTGCCATCAGTTATACTCAGGGGGCGCCTGGCTATGGCTACACCTTC
once	TRBV10-2	14	TRBD1	TRBJ1-5	CASSEGQANQSQHF	TGCGCCAGCAGTGAGGGACAGGCGAATCAGTCTCAGCATTTT
.	TRBV29-1	11	.	TRBJ2-4	CSVGTGNIKHF	.
.	TRBV11-2	14	.	TRBJ2-3	CDSSSGLSTDTQYF	TGTGACAGCAGCTCCGGACTAAGCACAGATACGCAGTACTTT
many	TRBV14	16	TRBD1	TRBJ1-5	CASSPGQVTTCQPQHF	TGTGCCAGCAGCCCCGGACAGGTAACGACATGTCAGCCCCAGCATTTT
many	TRBV6-5	19	TRBD1	TRBJ1-6	CASSPSGTGGVKDNSPLHF	TGTGCCAGCAGTCCCTCTGGGACAGGGGGCGTCAAGGATAATTCACCCCTCCACTTT
many	TRBV4-2	15	.	TRBJ1-4	CASSQAGRGGGKLFF	TGTGCCAGCAGCCAAGCGGGACGGGGAGGTGGAAAACTGTTTTTT
.	TRBV12-3/TRBV12-4	14	.	TRBJ2-5	CASSLGSSGETQYF	TGTGCCAGCAGTTTAGGAAGCTCGGGAGAGACCCAGTACTTC
many	TRBV5-6	12	.	TRBJ1-2	CASSFDYGNREF	TGTGCCAGCAGCTTTGATTATGGAAACAGGGAATTC
once	TRBV28	11	.	TRBJ1-5	CASGLIPPQHF	TGTGCCAGCGGTTTGATCCCGCCCCAGCATTTT